This T cell receptor (beta chain) was observed in a study of radiation and T cells in renal cell carcinoma. This clone was recorded a few times. Germline CDR1 MNHNY, CDR2 SVGAGI (reference sequence). Trimming stripped 2 bases from V and 2 bases from J, with 8 bases between. The CDR3 extends over 14 amino acids. Noted time point: blood 2 weeks post-SBRT. The treatment: 15 Gy SBRT to primary tumor, nephrectomy 4 weeks later. Method: immunoSEQ multiplex PCR; TCRdb's copy keeps in-frame clones and lacks some. The data contain some 50,000 clones, about 80% of them singletons. The rearrangement uses TRBV6-6 and TRBJ2-3, with D tentatively TRBD1 or TRBD2 (5 bases each). This clonotype was obtained from a woman between 65 and 79 years old with renal cell carcinoma. The specimen comprised blood, sampled from a patient whose treatment included radiotherapy and nephrectomy. The CDR3: CASSYVGTTDTQYF. The CDR3, as DNA: TGTGCCAGCAGTTACGTGGGGACCACAGATACGCAGTATTTT.